A selection of T cell receptor beta chains follows, all from one sample in a study of T cells in Graves' hyperthyroidism and ophthalmopathy. TCRdb recomputed calls from the multiplex PCR reads with MiXCR, one row per CDR3 protein. Among about 610,000 distinct CDR3 sequences, roughly 50% were seen once, and the ten largest hold about 8.3%. The specimen sequenced was peripheral blood or thyroid tissue (not recorded which). The source of these receptors is a woman in her late teens or twenties with Graves' hyperthyroidism. CDR3s include the opening cysteine and the closing phenylalanine or tryptophan. The D gene is left open where the match is weak. For some rows the clone size is stated as once, few or many, or as a class when expanded; others skip it.

v_gene	abundance	d_gene	j_gene	CDR3aa	CDR3nt
TRBV24-1	few	TRBD2	TRBJ2-1	CATSDTYISLAGGRNEQFF	TGTGCCACCAGTGACACATACATAAGTCTAGCGGGAGGTCGGAATGAGCAGTTCTTC
TRBV12-5	many	-	TRBJ1-5	CASGLTWPGQPQHF	TGTGCTAGTGGTTTGACGTGGCCGGGACAGCCCCAGCATTTT
TRBV20-1	-	-	TRBJ1-1	CSTSDRQRSEAFF	TGCAGTACTTCAGACAGGCAAAGAAGTGAAGCTTTCTTT
TRBV6-1	many	TRBD2	TRBJ2-7	CASSEWREGEQYF	TGTGCCAGCAGTGAATGGAGGGAGGGCGAGCAGTACTTC
TRBV7-8	many	TRBD1	TRBJ1-1	CASSRDRVNTEAFF	TGTGCCAGCAGCCGTGACAGGGTGAACACTGAAGCTTTCTTT
TRBV27	few	-	TRBJ1-6	CASSQPPLRGHYNSPLHF	TGTGCCAGCAGCCAACCCCCGTTACGGGGTCATTATAATTCACCCCTCCACTTT
TRBV4-1	many	-	TRBJ1-6	CASSLSGGSSYNSPLHF	TGCGCCAGCAGCCTATCGGGGGGCAGCTCCTATAATTCACCCCTCCACTTT
TRBV11-3	many	-	TRBJ2-5	CASSLDQAARETQYF	TGTGCCAGCAGCTTAGATCAAGCAGCTCGAGAGACCCAGTACTTC
TRBV15	-	-	TRBJ2-7	CATSREVGEQYF	TGTGCCACCAGCAGAGAAGTAGGGGAGCAGTACTTC
TRBV20-1	many	-	TRBJ1-2	CSAWDSGGYTF	TGCAGTGCCTGGGACTCCGGAGGCTACACCTTC
TRBV20-1	-	-	TRBJ2-3	CSADLIGGIDTQYF	TGCAGTGCTGACCTGATTGGAGGGATAGATACGCAGTATTTT
TRBV29-1	-	TRBD2	TRBJ2-7	CSVEDRGGPYEQYF	TGCAGCGTTGAAGATCGGGGGGGGCCCTACGAGCAGTACTTC
TRBV25-1	-	TRBD1	TRBJ2-2	CASSEGQGATGELFF	TGTGCCAGCAGTGAAGGACAGGGCGCTACCGGGGAGCTGTTTTTT
TRBV7-9	many	-	TRBJ1-2	CASSPAGTHAANGYTF	TGTGCCAGCAGCCCCGCCGGGACCCACGCTGCGAATGGCTACACCTTC
TRBV19	many	-	TRBJ1-6	CASSTSGINSPLHF	TGTGCCAGTAGTACGTCGGGGATTAATTCACCCCTCCACTTT
TRBV7-9	many	TRBD2	TRBJ2-2	CASSLRLAGNTGELFF	TGTGCCAGCAGCTTGAGGCTAGCGGGAAACACCGGGGAGCTGTTTTTT
TRBV2	-	-	TRBJ2-7	CASSVGGGDILYEQYF	TGTGCCAGCAGTGTTGGGGGTGGGGACATCCTCTACGAGCAGTACTTC
TRBV2	-	TRBD1	TRBJ1-3	CASSEWDSSGFSGNTIYF	TGTGCCAGCAGTGAGTGGGACAGCAGCGGATTCTCTGGAAACACCATATATTTT
TRBV19	-	-	TRBJ1-1	CASSIGAGAYTEAFF	TGTGCCAGTAGTATTGGAGCGGGCGCGTACACTGAAGCTTTCTTT
TRBV7-2	many	-	TRBJ2-6	CASSLEPPGPGANVLTF	TGTGCCAGCAGCTTAGAACCGCCCGGCCCTGGGGCCAACGTCCTGACTTTC
TRBV4-3	many	TRBD2	TRBJ2-2	CASSQAPRGRSTGELFF	TGCGCCAGCAGCCAAGCCCCCCGCGGGAGGTCGACCGGGGAGCTGTTTTTT
TRBV6-5	-	-	TRBJ2-7	CASSYSKAVGGEQYF	TGTGCCAGCAGTTACTCGAAGGCGGTTGGGGGCGAGCAGTACTTC
TRBV20-1	many	TRBD2	TRBJ2-2	CSANDFGGNGYSGELFF	TGCAGTGCTAATGATTTCGGGGGGAACGGCTACTCCGGGGAGCTGTTTTTT
TRBV5-1	-	-	TRBJ1-1	CASSLASAGDTEAFF	TGCGCCAGCAGCTTGGCCTCAGCGGGGGACACTGAAGCTTTCTTT
TRBV2	-	-	TRBJ2-5	CASSEDRVGYQPQYF	TGTGCCAGCAGTGAAGACAGGGTGGGATATCAGCCCCAGTACTTC
TRBV2	many	-	TRBJ2-7	CASSARPGPRWDEQYF	TGTGCCAGCAGTGCACGTCCCGGGCCGAGGTGGGACGAGCAGTACTTC
TRBV19	few	-	TRBJ2-2	CASSPWASNTGELFF	TGTGCCAGTAGTCCATGGGCTTCGAACACCGGGGAGCTGTTTTTT
TRBV18	-	-	TRBJ1-1	CASSPWQAGGTEAFF	TGTGCCAGCTCACCATGGCAGGCTGGGGGCACTGAAGCTTTCTTT
TRBV2	many	-	TRBJ2-7	CASSEATLGVYEQYF	TGTGCCAGCAGTGAAGCGACGTTGGGGGTATACGAGCAGTACTTC
TRBV6-1	-	-	TRBJ2-1	CASGSLRYTYNEQFF	TGTGCCAGCGGGAGTCTCAGGTACACCTACAATGAGCAGTTCTTC
TRBV20-1	many	TRBD1	TRBJ1-4	CSARDLNRGREKLFF	TGCAGTGCTAGAGACCTAAACAGGGGTCGAGAAAAACTGTTTTTT
TRBV25-1	-	-	TRBJ1-6	CASSLGGNPLHF	TGTGCCAGCAGTTTGGGGGGCAATCCCCTCCACTTT
TRBV5-1	many	-	TRBJ1-5	CASSLGASQPQHF	TGCGCCAGCAGCTTGGGAGCGAGCCAGCCCCAGCATTTT
TRBV10-3	few	-	TRBJ2-2	CAISAPRPTNTGELFF	TGTGCCATCAGCGCCCCGAGACCGACGAACACCGGGGAGCTGTTTTTT
TRBV7-2	many	TRBD2	TRBJ2-7	CASSLARTSANPEQYF	TGTGCCAGCAGCTTAGCGCGAACTAGCGCCAATCCCGAGCAGTACTTC
TRBV7-9	-	-	TRBJ2-7	CASSSPPSGTYEQYF	TGTGCCAGCAGCTCACCACCTTCAGGAACCTACGAGCAGTACTTC
TRBV24-1	-	TRBD1	TRBJ1-1	CATSDPTGTAYEAFF	TGTGCCACCAGTGATCCGACCGGGACAGCATATGAAGCTTTCTTT
TRBV7-2	-	-	TRBJ2-3	CASSLDEYTQYF	TGTGCCAGCAGCTTGGACGAATATACGCAGTATTTT
TRBV24-1	-	-	TRBJ2-5	CATSNRETQYF	TGTGCCACCAGTAACAGGGAGACCCAGTACTTC
TRBV7-2	many	TRBD1	TRBJ2-2	CASSSTGLHTGELFF	TGTGCCAGCAGCTCGACAGGGCTTCACACCGGGGAGCTGTTTTTT
TRBV12-3/TRBV12-4	many	-	TRBJ2-5	CASSLASELETQYF	TGTGCCAGCAGTTTGGCTAGCGAGTTAGAGACCCAGTACTTC
TRBV7-9	-	TRBD1	TRBJ1-2	CASSFSPTGVGYGYTF	TGTGCCAGCAGTTTTTCCCCGACAGGGGTGGGCTATGGCTACACCTTC
TRBV7-6	-	TRBD2	TRBJ2-1	CASSLELADNEQFF	TGTGCCAGCAGCTTAGAACTAGCGGACAATGAGCAGTTCTTC
TRBV11-3	-	TRBD2	TRBJ2-2	CASSSYAGLASTGELFF	TGTGCCAGCAGCTCCTATGCGGGACTAGCTTCAACTGGGGAGCTGTTTTTT
TRBV19	few	-	TRBJ2-7	CATRAGAYNEQYF	TGTGCCACCAGGGCAGGGGCCTACAATGAGCAGTACTTC
TRBV12-3/TRBV12-4	few	-	TRBJ1-2	CASTDFGGMGGYTF	TGTGCCAGCACCGATTTCGGGGGAATGGGTGGCTACACCTTC
TRBV20-1	-	-	TRBJ1-4	CSAWGRVNTEELFF	TGCAGTGCGTGGGGACGGGTTAACACTGAAGAACTGTTTTTT
TRBV4-1	many	-	TRBJ2-5	CASSLTRSETQYF	TGCGCCAGCAGTCTGACTAGATCAGAGACCCAGTACTTC
TRBV9	many	-	TRBJ1-5	CASSKDLGPVEPQHF	TGTGCCAGCAGCAAGGACCTCGGCCCAGTGGAGCCCCAGCATTTT
TRBV11-1	many	-	TRBJ2-5	CASSSSAKTLETQYF	TGTGCCAGCAGCTCCTCTGCCAAAACCTTAGAGACCCAGTACTTC
TRBV20-1	-	-	TRBJ2-7	CSARATGYEQYF	TGCAGTGCTAGGGCGACCGGCTACGAGCAGTACTTC
TRBV20-1	many	-	TRBJ1-2	CSERGKYGYTF	TGCAGTGAAAGGGGGAAGTATGGCTACACCTTC
TRBV29-1	once	-	TRBJ2-7	CSVELAGSAYNEQYF	TGCAGCGTTGAATTAGCTGGCAGCGCGTACAATGAGCAGTACTTC
TRBV10-3	-	TRBD1	TRBJ1-6	CAIKGQGDSPLHF	TGTGCCATCAAGGGACAGGGGGATTCACCCCTCCACTTT
TRBV27	few	-	TRBJ1-2	CASSLRGSGRGYTF	TGTGCCAGCAGTTTACGCGGGTCTGGTCGTGGCTACACCTTC
TRBV9	many	TRBD1	TRBJ1-5	CASSLYRGRNQPQHF	TGTGCCAGCAGCTTATACAGGGGCCGCAATCAGCCCCAGCATTTT